These 20 T cell receptor beta chains share one sample of origin, sequenced in a study of T cell responses to AZD1222 COVID-19 vaccine. Data came from immunoSEQ multiplex PCR; TCRdb stores just in-frame clones and leaves some out. The sample has approximately 130,000 clones, roughly nine tenths seen once. Sequences were derived from peripheral blood, sampled 28 days after the second AZD1222 dose. The receptors come from an adult who received the AZD1222 COVID-19 vaccine.

This clone was found a few times. The genes are TRBV5-6 and TRBJ2-2, with D perhaps being TRBD1 or TRBD2 (5 bases each). This CDR3 region has 14 residues. The V and J ends lost 1 base and 6 bases respectively, with 10 bases between them. Germline V gene lookup returns CDR1 SGHDT and CDR2 YYEEEE. CDR3 DNA sequence: TGTGCCAGCAGCTTGTCCGGGGCTGCCGGGGAGCTGTTTTTT. Translating gives CASSLSGAAGELFF.

This chain joins TRBV7-2 and TRBJ1-5; D not resolved. V gave up 3 bases and J gave up 6 bases, with 6 bases separating them. The length of the CDR3 is 12 residues. The germline CDR1 and CDR2 sequences are SGHTA and FQGNSA. In DNA form, the CDR3 reads TGTGCCAGCAGCTTTTTCAGTCAGCCCCAGCATTTT. This translates into CASSFFSQPQHF. The full variable domain, with the rest looked up from reference TRBV7-2 and TRBJ1-5, is GAGVSQSPSNKVTEKGKDVELRCDPISGHTALYWYRQSLGQGLEFLIYFQGNSAPDKSGLPSDRFSAERTGGSVSTLTIQRTQQEDSAVYLCASSFFSQPQHFGDGTRLSIL.

V gene TRBV12-5 combines with J gene TRBJ1-4; 8 bases map to TRBD1. V shed 6 bases and J 8 bases; nucleotides not matched to a gene: 8. The CDR3 has 14 amino acids. The germline gives CDR1 LGHNT, CDR2 FRNRAP. CDR3 coding DNA: TGTGCTAGTGGCCGCGGACAGGGTCAAGAAAAACTGTTTTTT. It translates to CASGRGQGQEKLFF.

The chain employs TRBV19 and TRBJ2-1, with D maybe TRBD1 (7 bases). The CDR3 has 12 amino acids. Germline CDR1 is LNHDA and CDR2 is SQIVND (reference sequence). Between the trimmed V and J ends, which lost 8 bases and 5 bases, there was a span of 10 bases. CDR3 sequence: CASRGTDNEQFF. CDR3 sequence (DNA): TGTGCCAGTCGGGGGACAGACAATGAGCAGTTCTTC. Combining the CDR3 with reference TRBV19 and TRBJ2-1 gives the whole variable domain DGGITQSPKYLFRKEGQNVTLSCEQNLNHDAMYWYRQDPGQGLRLIYYSQIVNDFQKGDIAEGYSVSREKKESFPLTVTSAQKNPTAFYLCASRGTDNEQFFGPGTRLTVL.

The chain is built from TRBV7-8 and TRBJ1-6; the match to TRBD1 covers 10 bases. CDR1 SGHVS and CDR2 FQNEAQ come from the germline V gene. Trimming removed 4 bases from V and 8 bases from J; junction bases left unmatched: 11. The CDR3 loop spans 17 amino acids. In DNA, the CDR3 is TGTGCCAGCAGCTCGCGGACAGGGGGACTTCGGGATTCACCCCTCCACTTT. This sequence encodes CASSSRTGGLRDSPLHF.

This clone was counted between two and nine times. The gene calls are TRBV9 and TRBJ1-1; 9 bases align to TRBD1. The CDR3 has 14 residues. Germline CDR1 reads SGDLS; CDR2 reads YYNGEE. With V trimmed by 4 bases and J by 5 bases, 6 bases remained unmatched. The CDR3 DNA reads TGTGCCAGCAGCTTGGGACAGGGATCAACTGAAGCTTTCTTT. This gives the protein CASSLGQGSTEAFF.

V usage is TRBV23-1 and J usage is TRBJ2-7; D unclear. TRBV23-1 is reported as an ORF; its role is uncertain. CDR3 length: 14 amino acids. Trimming took off 3 bases at V and 6 bases at J, with 15 bases between the two ends. In nucleotides, the CDR3 is TGCGCCAGCAGTCAGCCCCATCCCTATTGCGAGCAGTACTTC. It translates to CASSQPHPYCEQYF.

This clone turned up a few times. This chain joins TRBV19 and TRBJ1-5; D gene unclear. Germline V gene data show CDR1 as LNHDA and CDR2 as SQIVND (reference sequence). V was shortened by 8 bases and J by 5 bases, with 19 bases between the two germline ends. CDR3 length: 15 amino acids. The CDR3 sequence is CASSGKAGLHQPQHF. The DNA of the CDR3 is TGTGCCAGTTCGGGAAAGGCTGGCTTGCATCAGCCCCAGCATTTT.

V and J are TRBV5-1 and TRBJ2-2; TRBD2 aligns across 7 bases. The CDR3 totals 15 residues. V trimming: 0 bases; J trimming: 4 bases; junction bases outside the gene matches: 3. CDR1 SGHRS and CDR2 YFSETQ come from the germline V gene. CDR3 protein: CASSLGGGGTGELFF. For the CDR3, the DNA is TGCGCCAGCAGCTTGGGTGGCGGGGGCACCGGGGAGCTGTTTTTT.

The chain employs TRBV30 and TRBJ2-7; 8 nucleotides line up with TRBD2. Per germline, CDR1 GTSNPN and CDR2 SVGIG (reference sequence). The ends lost 3 bases at V and 1 base at J; junction bases unmatched: 14. There are 17 residues in the CDR3. The CDR3 DNA reads as TGTGCCTGGAGGGGGTGGAGCGGGAGAAAGATGTCCTACGAGCAGTACTTC. It specifies CAWRGWSGRKMSYEQYF.

The J gene is TRBJ2-2, the V gene TRBV7-8, with a tentative D call TRBD1 (5 bases). V was clipped by 5 bases and J by 0 bases, with 10 bases between them. The V gene's germline CDR1 is SGHVS and CDR2 FQNEAQ. CDR3 length: 15 residues. The CDR3 coding sequence is TGTGCCAGCAGCCCTTGGGGCGCGAACACCGGGGAGCTGTTTTTT. It codes for CASSPWGANTGELFF.

The chain combines TRBV15 with TRBJ2-3, with 7 bases lining up with TRBD2. CDR3 length: 15 amino acids. Trimming removed 3 bases from V and 0 bases from J; junction bases left unmatched: 3. Germline lookup yields CDR1 LNHNV and CDR2 YYDKDF (reference sequence). The CDR3 region has the DNA TGTGCCACCAGCAGTGGGGGGGGGAGCACAGATACGCAGTATTTT. Its protein is CATSSGGGSTDTQYF. The variable domain in full, completed from reference TRBV15 and TRBJ2-3, reads DAMVIQNPRYQVTQFGKPVTLSCSQTLNHNVMYWYQQKSSQAPKLLFHYYDKDFNNEADTPDNFQSRRPNTSFCFLDIRSPGLGDTAMYLCATSSGGGSTDTQYFGPGTRLTVL.

This chain uses TRBV19 with TRBJ2-2; TRBD2 might be the D (6 bases). The CDR3 loop spans 15 amino acids. Trimming removed 6 bases at V and 7 bases at J, with 18 bases between. Looked up from germline, CDR1 is LNHDA and CDR2 is SQIVND (reference sequence). The CDR3: CASRPPGGTGGELFF. In DNA form, the CDR3 reads TGTGCCAGTAGACCCCCTGGGGGGACCGGCGGGGAGCTGTTTTTT.

The count of this clone is one. The V gene is TRBV30, the J gene TRBJ2-1, with D possibly being TRBD1 (6 bases). V lost 2 bases, J lost 13 bases, and 12 bases lay in between. This CDR3 spans 11 amino acids. Germline values: CDR1 GTSNPN, CDR2 SVGIG (reference sequence). Here the CDR3 DNA reads TGTGCCTGGAGTTCGACAGGTTTCCAGTTCTTC. Residues: CAWSSTGFQFF.

A remark on this clone: The germline gene is not matched at one end of the junction; a read error may be the cause. The rearrangement joins TRBV20-1 to TRBJ2-1; tentative D call: TRBD2 (5 bases). Germline V gives CDR1 DFQATT, CDR2 SNEGSKA (reference sequence). The CDR3 consists of 11 residues. In DNA form, the CDR3 reads TGCAGTGCTAGAGAGACTATCTCAGGCATCTTC. It yields the protein CSARETISGIF.

The V and J genes are TRBV6-5 and TRBJ1-1, with D unclear. Germline V gene sequence: CDR1 MNHEY, CDR2 SVGAGI. V was shortened by 6 bases and J by 8 bases, with 10 bases between the two germline ends. This CDR3 is built from 11 residues. The CDR3 DNA reads as TGTGCCAGCAGCCCCGGGTACGAAGCTTTCTTT. It translates to CASSPGYEAFF.

This rearrangement joins TRBV4-2 to TRBJ2-1, with TRBD2 identical over 9 bases. The CDR3 has 13 amino acids. CDR1 is LGHNA, CDR2 YNFKEQ, per germline. After removal of 3 bases from V and 15 bases from J, the junction contained 9 bases not matched to a gene. The CDR3 region is CASSQYGTSNPFF. CDR3 nucleotides: TGTGCCAGCAGCCAGTATGGGACTAGCAACCCGTTCTTC.

J is TRBJ1-2 and V is TRBV7-2; D is ambiguous. Trimming shortened V by 1 base and J by 3 bases, and 9 bases separated the two germline ends. Germline V gives CDR1 SGHTA, CDR2 FQGNSA. The CDR3 has 14 amino acids. CDR3 in DNA: TGTGCCAGCAGCTTAGAGCCGGGATACTATGGCTACACCTTC. Translated: CASSLEPGYYGYTF.

This clone was seen once. V and J are TRBV4-1 and TRBJ1-2; no firm D call. Germline V gene lookup returns CDR1 MGHRA and CDR2 YSYEKL. The CDR3 contains 15 residues. The V end was cut by 1 base, the J end by 0 bases, with 9 bases between. The CDR3 here is CASSQATSANYGYTF. In DNA, the CDR3 is TGCGCCAGCAGCCAAGCCACATCAGCTAACTATGGCTACACCTTC.

V and J are TRBV5-1 and TRBJ1-1, with 8 bases identical to TRBD1. Trimming at V came to 1 base and at J to 0 bases, leaving 2 bases not matched to a gene. The germline CDR1 and CDR2 sequences are SGHRS and YFSETQ. The CDR3 length is 15 residues. CDR3 coding DNA: TGCGCCAGCAGCTTGACAGGGGGTATGAACACTGAAGCTTTCTTT. Its translation: CASSLTGGMNTEAFF.